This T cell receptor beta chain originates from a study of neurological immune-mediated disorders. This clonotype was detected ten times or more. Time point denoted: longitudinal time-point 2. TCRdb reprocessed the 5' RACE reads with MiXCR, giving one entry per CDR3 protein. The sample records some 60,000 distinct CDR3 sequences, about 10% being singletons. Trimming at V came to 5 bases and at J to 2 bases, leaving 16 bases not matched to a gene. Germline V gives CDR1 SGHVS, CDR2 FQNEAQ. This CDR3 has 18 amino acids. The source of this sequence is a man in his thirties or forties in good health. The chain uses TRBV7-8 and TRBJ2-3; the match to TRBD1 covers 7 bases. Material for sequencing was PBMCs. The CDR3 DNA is TGTGCCAGCAGCCAGGGGTTTCTGTGGGGACAGACCACAGATACGCAGTATTTT. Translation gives CASSQGFLWGQTTDTQYF.